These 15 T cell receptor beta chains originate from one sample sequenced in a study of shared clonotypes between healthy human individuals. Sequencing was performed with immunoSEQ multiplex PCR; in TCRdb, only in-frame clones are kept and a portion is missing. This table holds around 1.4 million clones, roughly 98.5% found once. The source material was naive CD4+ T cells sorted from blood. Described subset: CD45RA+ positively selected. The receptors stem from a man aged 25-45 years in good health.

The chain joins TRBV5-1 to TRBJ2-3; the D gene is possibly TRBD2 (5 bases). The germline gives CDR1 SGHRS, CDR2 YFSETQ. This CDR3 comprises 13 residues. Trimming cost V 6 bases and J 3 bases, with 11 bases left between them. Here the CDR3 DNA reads TGCGCCAGCAAGGTTCCGGGAACAGATACGCAGTATTTT. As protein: CASKVPGTDTQYF.

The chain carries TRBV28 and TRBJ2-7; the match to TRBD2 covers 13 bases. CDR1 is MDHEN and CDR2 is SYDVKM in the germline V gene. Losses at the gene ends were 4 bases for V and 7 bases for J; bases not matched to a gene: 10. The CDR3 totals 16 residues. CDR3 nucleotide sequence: TGTGCCAGCAGTTCGGGACTAGCGGGATATCCTTCGGAGCAGTACTTC. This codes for CASSSGLAGYPSEQYF.

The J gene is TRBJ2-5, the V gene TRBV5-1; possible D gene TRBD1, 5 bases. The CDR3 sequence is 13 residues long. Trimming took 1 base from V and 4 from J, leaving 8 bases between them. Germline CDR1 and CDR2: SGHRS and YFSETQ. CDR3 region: CASSLLQGETQYF. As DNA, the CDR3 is TGCGCCAGCAGCTTGCTTCAGGGAGAGACCCAGTACTTC.

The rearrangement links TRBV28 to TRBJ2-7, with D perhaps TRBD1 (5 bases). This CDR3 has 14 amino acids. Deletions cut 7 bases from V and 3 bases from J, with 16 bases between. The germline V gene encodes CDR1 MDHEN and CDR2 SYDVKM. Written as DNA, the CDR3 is TGTGCCAGCATCTCAGGAGCAGGGCACTACGAGCAGTACTTC. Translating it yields CASISGAGHYEQYF.

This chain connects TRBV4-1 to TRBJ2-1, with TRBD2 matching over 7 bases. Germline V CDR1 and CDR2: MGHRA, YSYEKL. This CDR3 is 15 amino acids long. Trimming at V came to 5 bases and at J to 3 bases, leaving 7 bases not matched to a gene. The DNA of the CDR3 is TGCGCCAGCAGCTGGAGCGGGGCGGTCTACAATGAGCAGTTCTTC. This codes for CASSWSGAVYNEQFF.

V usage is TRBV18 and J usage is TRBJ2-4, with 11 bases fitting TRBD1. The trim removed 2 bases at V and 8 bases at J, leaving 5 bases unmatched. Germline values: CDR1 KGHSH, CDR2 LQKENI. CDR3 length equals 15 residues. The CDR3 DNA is TGTGCCAGCTCACCAGGACAGGGGGCGAGGTACATTCAGTACTTC. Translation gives CASSPGQGARYIQYF.

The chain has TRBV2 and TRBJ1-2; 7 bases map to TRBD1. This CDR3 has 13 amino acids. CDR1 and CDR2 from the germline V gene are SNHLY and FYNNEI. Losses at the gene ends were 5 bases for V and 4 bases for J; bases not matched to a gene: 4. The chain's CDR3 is CASSRTGAYGYTF. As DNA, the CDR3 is TGTGCCAGCAGTCGCACAGGGGCCTATGGCTACACCTTC. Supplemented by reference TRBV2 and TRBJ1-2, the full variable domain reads EPEVTQTPSHQVTQMGQEVILRCVPISNHLYFYWYRQILGQKVEFLVSFYNNEISEKSEIFDDQFSVERPDGSNFTLKIRSTKLEDSAMYFCASSRTGAYGYTFGSGTRLTVV.

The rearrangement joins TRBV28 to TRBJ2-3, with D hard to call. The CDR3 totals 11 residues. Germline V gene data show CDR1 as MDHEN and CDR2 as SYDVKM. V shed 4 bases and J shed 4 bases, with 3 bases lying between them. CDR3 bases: TGTGCCAGCAGTTCCCCAGATACGCAGTATTTT. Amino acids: CASSSPDTQYF.

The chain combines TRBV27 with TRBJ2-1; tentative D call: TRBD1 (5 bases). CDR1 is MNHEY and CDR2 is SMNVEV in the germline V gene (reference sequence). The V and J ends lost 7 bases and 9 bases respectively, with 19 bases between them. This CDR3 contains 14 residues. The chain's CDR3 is CASKGQGLGLEQFF. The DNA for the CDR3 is TGTGCCAGCAAAGGGCAGGGTCTTGGGCTTGAGCAGTTCTTC.

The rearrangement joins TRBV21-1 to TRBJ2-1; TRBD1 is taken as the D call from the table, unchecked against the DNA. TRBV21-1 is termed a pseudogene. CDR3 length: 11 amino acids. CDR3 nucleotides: TGTGCCAGCAGGGGGGCTCGTGGGCAGTTCTTC. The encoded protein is CASRGARGQFF.

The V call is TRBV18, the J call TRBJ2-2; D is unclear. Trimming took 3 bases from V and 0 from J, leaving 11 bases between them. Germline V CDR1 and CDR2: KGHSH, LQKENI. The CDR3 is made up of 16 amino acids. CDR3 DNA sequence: TGTGCCAGCTCACCGACGCGAGCTTCGAACACCGGGGAGCTGTTTTTT. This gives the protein CASSPTRASNTGELFF.

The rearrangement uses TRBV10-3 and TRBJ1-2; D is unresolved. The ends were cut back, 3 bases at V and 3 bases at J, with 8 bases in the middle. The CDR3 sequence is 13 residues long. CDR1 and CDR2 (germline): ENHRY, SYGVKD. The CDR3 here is CAISDHRDYGYTF. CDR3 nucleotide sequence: TGTGCCATCAGTGACCACAGAGACTATGGCTACACCTTC.

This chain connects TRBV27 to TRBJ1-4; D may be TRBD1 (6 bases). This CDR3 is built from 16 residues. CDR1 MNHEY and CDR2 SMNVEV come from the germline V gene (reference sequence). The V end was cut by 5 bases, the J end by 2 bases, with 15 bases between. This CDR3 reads CASSPRWTATNEKLFF. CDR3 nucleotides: TGTGCCAGCAGTCCAAGATGGACAGCGACTAATGAAAAACTGTTTTTT.

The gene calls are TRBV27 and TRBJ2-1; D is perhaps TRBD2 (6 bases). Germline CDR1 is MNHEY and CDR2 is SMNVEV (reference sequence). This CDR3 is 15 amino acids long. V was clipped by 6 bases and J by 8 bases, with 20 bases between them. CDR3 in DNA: TGTGCCAGCAGGAACCGGGACTCAGGGCTCCATGAGCAGTTCTTC. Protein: CASRNRDSGLHEQFF.

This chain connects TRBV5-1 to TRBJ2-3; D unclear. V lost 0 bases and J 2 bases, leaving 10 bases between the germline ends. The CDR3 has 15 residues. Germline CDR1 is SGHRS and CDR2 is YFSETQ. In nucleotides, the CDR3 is TGCGCCAGCAGCTTGGTTGGCGCCAACACAGATACGCAGTATTTT. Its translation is CASSLVGANTDTQYF.